The rows below give T cell receptor beta chains drawn from one sample of a study of blood T cell repertoires in COVID-19. Here immunoSEQ multiplex PCR was the method, and the copy in TCRdb shows in-frame clones only, minus some. The table lists some 76,000 clones, 82% of them singletons. The material sequenced was peripheral blood. The source is a man aged 50-59 years with acute or convalescent COVID-19. The CDR3 runs from the conserved cysteine through the conserved F or W. Fields, in order: D gene, J gene, V gene, CDR3 DNA, CDR3 protein. A D gene is named only where the DNA matches it firmly.

d_gene: NA
j_gene: TRBJ1-4
v_gene: TRBV5-1
CDR3nt: TGCGCCAGCAGTTATTCCTGGGGGGATGAAAAACTGTTTTTT
CDR3aa: CASSYSWGDEKLFF

d_gene: NA
j_gene: TRBJ1-2
v_gene: TRBV28
CDR3nt: TGTGCCAGCTCAAACTCCTATGGCTACACCTTC
CDR3aa: CASSNSYGYTF

d_gene: NA
j_gene: TRBJ1-5
v_gene: TRBV3-1/TRBV3-2
CDR3nt: TGTGCCAGCAGCCAATCGAACCAGGGGAGTCAGCCCCAGCATTTT
CDR3aa: CASSQSNQGSQPQHF

d_gene: NA
j_gene: TRBJ2-3
v_gene: TRBV2
CDR3nt: TGTGCCAGCGTCGCCCTGGACAGCAGCACAGATACGCAGTATTTT
CDR3aa: CASVALDSSTDTQYF

d_gene: NA
j_gene: TRBJ1-1
v_gene: TRBV19
CDR3nt: TGTGCCAGTAATATATTACAGGGGAACACTGAAGCTTTCTTT
CDR3aa: CASNILQGNTEAFF

d_gene: TRBD1
j_gene: TRBJ1-5
v_gene: TRBV6-2/TRBV6-3
CDR3nt: TGTGCCAGCAGTCCGGGACAGGGGGCATACCAGCCCCAGCATTTT
CDR3aa: CASSPGQGAYQPQHF

d_gene: NA
j_gene: TRBJ2-2
v_gene: TRBV5-4
CDR3nt: TGTGCCAGCAGCTTGGTTTTAGGGGGAACCGGGGAGCTGTTTTTT
CDR3aa: CASSLVLGGTGELFF

d_gene: NA
j_gene: TRBJ1-1
v_gene: TRBV5-6
CDR3nt: TGTGCCAGCAGCTTACTAGAGGACAGATACACTGAAGCTTTCTTT
CDR3aa: CASSLLEDRYTEAFF

d_gene: NA
j_gene: TRBJ2-7
v_gene: TRBV12-3/TRBV12-4
CDR3nt: TGTGCCAGCGCTCCAGGGTACTACGAGCAGTACTTC
CDR3aa: CASAPGYYEQYF

d_gene: TRBD1
j_gene: TRBJ1-4
v_gene: TRBV28
CDR3nt: TGTGCCAGCACCTTGCGGCAGGGGGCACGGACTAATGAAAAACTGTTTTTT
CDR3aa: CASTLRQGARTNEKLFF

d_gene: NA
j_gene: TRBJ1-5
v_gene: TRBV6-1
CDR3nt: TGTGCCAGCAGTGAAAGCGAGATGATACAGGGCCTCGGTTGGAGCAATCAGCCCCAGCATTTT
CDR3aa: CASSESEMIQGLGWSNQPQHF

d_gene: NA
j_gene: TRBJ1-2
v_gene: TRBV5-4
CDR3nt: TGTGCCAGCACCTCGGGGGGGGAAGGTAACTATGGCTACACCTTC
CDR3aa: CASTSGGEGNYGYTF